The rows below give T cell receptor beta chains drawn from one sample of a study of cytomegalovirus exposure and HLA in healthy donors. The repertoire was sequenced with immunoSEQ multiplex PCR; TCRdb's copy has only in-frame clones and lacks some. The sample yields about 110,000 clones, nearly 85% seen once. The sequenced sample was PBMCs. The source of these receptors is a man younger than 30 in good health and CMV-seronegative. The CDR3 runs from the conserved cysteine through the conserved F or W. D genes are given only for firm matches. Clone size, where shown, is once, few, many, or a class for clones that have expanded.

v_gene,abundance,d_gene,j_gene,CDR3aa,CDR3nt
TRBV13,-,TRBD2,TRBJ2-7,CASSPGGGAGSYEQYF,TGTGCCAGCAGCCCCGGGGGGGGAGCGGGGTCCTACGAGCAGTACTTC
TRBV28,-,-,TRBJ1-1,CASILVHGMNTEAFF,TGTGCCAGCATCCTAGTACACGGGATGAACACTGAAGCTTTCTTT
TRBV19,few,TRBD2,TRBJ2-7,CASSEKSGSSYEQYF,TGTGCCAGTAGTGAAAAAAGCGGGAGCTCCTACGAGCAGTACTTC
TRBV11-2,-,-,TRBJ2-7,CASSLAQGFNEQYF,TGTGCCAGCAGCTTAGCACAGGGATTTAACGAGCAGTACTTC
TRBV11-3,-,-,TRBJ2-1,CASSLMQRAEQFF,TGTGCCAGCAGCCTAATGCAGCGGGCCGAGCAGTTCTTC
TRBV5-4,-,TRBD2,TRBJ2-7,CASSVPGLAPYEQYF,TGTGCCAGCAGCGTACCGGGACTAGCTCCTTACGAGCAGTACTTC
TRBV5-6,-,-,TRBJ2-3,CASSLRTPFGYF,TGTGCCAGCAGCTTGAGGACTCCCTTCGGGTATTTT
TRBV5-1,-,TRBD2,TRBJ2-5,CASSQARAGLAETQYF,TGCGCCAGCAGCCAGGCCCGGGCTGGACTAGCGGAGACCCAGTACTTC
TRBV7-2,-,TRBD2,TRBJ2-7,CASSFNSGSYEQYF,TGTGCCAGCAGCTTCAATAGCGGGTCCTACGAGCAGTACTTC
TRBV19,few,-,TRBJ1-5,CASSISVGNQPQHF,TGTGCCAGTAGTATATCCGTAGGCAATCAGCCCCAGCATTTT
TRBV7-6,once,-,TRBJ2-2,CASSVGQSNTGELFF,TGTGCCAGCAGCGTGGGACAATCGAACACCGGGGAGCTGTTTTTT
TRBV7-2,once,-,TRBJ1-1,CASSLSIVAGNTEAFF,TGTGCCAGCAGCTTATCAATTGTTGCAGGGAACACTGAAGCTTTCTTT
TRBV30,-,-,TRBJ2-5,CAWLGAGWETQYF,TGTGCCTGGCTGGGGGCAGGATGGGAGACCCAGTACTTC
TRBV11-3,-,TRBD2,TRBJ2-2,CASSLNRGRGGGELFF,TGTGCCAGCAGCTTAAACCGCGGGAGGGGTGGCGGGGAGCTGTTTTTT
TRBV11-2,-,-,TRBJ2-5,CASSSMETQYF,TGTGCCAGCAGCTCTATGGAGACCCAGTACTTC
TRBV6-5,-,TRBD1,TRBJ1-1,CASSYSGVGGTEAFF,TGTGCCAGCAGTTACTCGGGGGTAGGGGGCACTGAAGCTTTCTTC
TRBV11-2,-,-,TRBJ1-1,CASSLDSGLFSEAFF,TGTGCCAGCAGCTTAGATTCAGGGTTGTTCTCTGAAGCTTTCTTT
TRBV7-9,-,-,TRBJ1-6,CASSRERGTDSPLHF,TGTGCCAGCAGCCGCGAGCGGGGAACTGATTCACCCCTCCACTTT
TRBV7-9,-,TRBD1,TRBJ2-2,CASIRQGAPGELFF,TGTGCCAGCATCCGCCAGGGGGCGCCCGGGGAGCTGTTTTTT
TRBV14,-,TRBD2,TRBJ2-1,CASSQIQLAGVQFF,TGTGCCAGCAGCCAAATCCAACTAGCGGGAGTTCAGTTCTTC
TRBV30,-,-,TRBJ2-1,CAWIRERPSYNEQFF,TGTGCCTGGATACGGGAGAGACCCTCCTACAATGAGCAGTTCTTC
TRBV7-2,once,TRBD1,TRBJ2-7,CASSSLTGGIYEQYF,TGTGCCAGCAGCTCTCTGACAGGGGGAATCTACGAGCAGTACTTC
TRBV7-2,-,-,TRBJ2-7,CASSLPVDPLDYEQYF,TGTGCCAGCAGCCTCCCCGTGGATCCTCTAGACTACGAGCAGTACTTC
TRBV30,-,-,TRBJ2-1,CAWSGLSSYNEQFF,TGTGCCTGGAGCGGTTTGAGCTCCTACAATGAGCAGTTCTTC
TRBV16,-,-,TRBJ1-1,CASSQRALEAFF,TGTGCCAGCAGCCAGAGGGCCCTGGAAGCTTTCTTT
TRBV15,few,-,TRBJ2-1,CATSQEGAGYNEQFF,TGTGCCACCAGCCAAGAGGGGGCGGGATACAATGAGCAGTTCTTC
TRBV29-1,-,TRBD2,TRBJ2-7,CSVEGPAGVSYEQYF,TGCAGCGTTGAAGGGCCAGCGGGAGTGTCCTACGAGCAGTACTTC
TRBV7-2,-,TRBD1,TRBJ1-2,CASSFYSTGEVKGYTF,TGTGCCAGCAGCTTTTACTCGACAGGGGAGGTGAAGGGCTACACCTTC